Shown below are 27 T cell receptor beta chains from a single sample sequenced in a study of CXCR3-negative and CXCR3-positive naive CD8 T cells. The authors made the TRB cDNA libraries by 5' RACE using UMI labels. Following a re-call of the 5' RACE reads, TCRdb has one entry per CDR3 protein and lacks DNA. This repertoire includes some 8,700 distinct CDR3 sequences. The sequenced sample consisted of naive CXCR3- CD8+ T cells from blood. As for subset: CD45RO-CCR7+CD27+CD95- naive CD8+ T cells lacking CXCR3 (TNR3-). The receptors shown here come from a human donor in good health. Some clones in this sample may be carry-over from other donors' samples.

This rearrangement joins TRBV29-1 to TRBJ1-1; TCRdb names TRBD1, which stays unverified in the absence of DNA. The CDR3 length is 14 residues. Per the germline V gene, CDR1 is SQVTM and CDR2 is ANQGSEA. CDR3 sequence reads: CSVPAQGRNTEAFF.

This clonotype is identified as medium-sized from frequency. The V call is TRBV11-2, the J call TRBJ1-4; TCRdb reports TRBD1, a call that lacks DNA to check it against. This CDR3 region has 17 residues. Germline CDR1 and CDR2: SGHAT and FQNNGV. Here the CDR3 reads CASSNLGQGAANEKLFF.

The J gene is TRBJ1-2, the V gene TRBV6-1; absent DNA, TCRdb's TRBD1 call cannot be checked. The germline CDR1 and CDR2 sequences are MNHNS and SASEGT. This CDR3 contains 13 residues. The CDR3 protein is CASTPRGGDGYTF.

By frequency, this clonotype registers medium-sized. The chain has TRBV29-1 and TRBJ2-1; TCRdb proposes TRBD2, but this gene call is untestable without DNA. Germline V CDR1 and CDR2: SQVTM, ANQGSEA. CDR3 length: 16 residues. The CDR3: CSVELAGGPVHNEQFF.

Considering frequency, this clonotype is medium-sized (0.01 to 0.1%). The V call is TRBV6-2 or TRBV6-3, the J call TRBJ2-1; the TRBD1 assignment by TCRdb is unverifiable without DNA. This CDR3 is built from 14 residues. CDR1 is MNHEY and CDR2 is SVGEGT in the germline V gene. The CDR3 is CASSLDWGYNEQFF.

Measured by frequency, this clonotype is medium-sized. The genes are TRBV29-1 and TRBJ2-5; TCRdb selects TRBD1, and the lack of DNA leaves this call unchecked. CDR1 and CDR2 (germline): SQVTM, ANQGSEA. The CDR3 is 12 residues long. This CDR3 is CSVGTGEETQYF.

In terms of frequency, this clonotype is medium-sized. V is TRBV7-8 and J is TRBJ2-1; with no DNA, the TCRdb D assignment of TRBD2 cannot be verified. The germline CDR1 and CDR2 sequences are SGHVS and FQNEAQ. This CDR3 comprises 15 residues. The CDR3 protein is CASSSEAVWANEQFF.

V usage is TRBV11-1 and J usage is TRBJ1-1; absent DNA, TCRdb's TRBD1 call cannot be checked. The CDR3 is 15 residues long. Per the germline V gene, CDR1 is SGHAT and CDR2 is FQDESV (reference sequence). CDR3 region: CASSLVGGGGTEAFF.

This clonotype ranks as medium-sized (0.01 to 0.1%) in terms of frequency. The chain recombines TRBV28 with TRBJ2-3; TCRdb names TRBD2, which stays unverified in the absence of DNA. The CDR3 is 17 residues long. The germline V gene has CDR1 MDHEN and CDR2 SYDVKM. The CDR3 is CASSTLRLLPQSNTQYF.

This clonotype registers medium-sized by frequency. The rearrangement uses TRBV29-1 and TRBJ1-5; as DNA is missing, the TRBD1 call by TCRdb cannot be tested. Germline CDR1 reads SQVTM; CDR2 reads ANQGSEA. The length of the CDR3 is 13 residues. The CDR3 loop is CSVDQGVGQPQHF.

The V call is TRBV7-9, the J call TRBJ2-7. This CDR3 is built from 13 residues. The germline V gene encodes CDR1 SEHNR and CDR2 FQNEAQ (reference sequence). The CDR3 protein is CASSSGTCYEQYF.

This clonotype is labeled medium-sized based on frequency. The V and J genes are TRBV27 and TRBJ2-4; checking the TCRdb D call of TRBD2 is not possible without DNA. There are 14 residues in the CDR3. Per the germline V gene, CDR1 is MNHEY and CDR2 is SMNVEV (reference sequence). This CDR3 reads CASSLGGDKNIQYF.

Considering frequency, this clonotype is medium-sized. V is TRBV5-1 and J is TRBJ2-7; TCRdb's assignment of TRBD2 cannot be checked, as there is no DNA. Germline V CDR1 and CDR2: SGHRS, YFSETQ. There are 17 residues in the CDR3. The CDR3 here is CASSVVPSGASSYEQYF.

The V call is TRBV19, the J call TRBJ1-4. This CDR3 has 13 amino acids. CDR1 is LNHDA, CDR2 SQIVND, per germline (reference sequence). This chain's CDR3 is CASSPRANEKLFF.

According to its frequency, this clonotype is medium-sized. The chain has TRBV9 and TRBJ2-1. The CDR3 extends over 12 amino acids. Germline V gene sequence: CDR1 SGDLS, CDR2 YYNGEE. This chain's CDR3 is CASSPDYNEQFF.

Considering frequency, this clonotype is medium-sized (0.01 to 0.1%). The chain employs TRBV5-1 and TRBJ2-7; TCRdb indicates TRBD2, and absent DNA this call remains unverified. The CDR3 contains 16 residues. Per germline, CDR1 SGHRS and CDR2 YFSETQ. The CDR3 region is CASSRLGLAAPDEQYF.

J is TRBJ1-1 and V is TRBV29-1. Per germline, CDR1 SQVTM and CDR2 ANQGSEA. CDR3 size: 11 residues. The CDR3 sequence: CSVYWGTEAFF. Filled out from reference TRBV29-1 and TRBJ1-1, the complete variable domain reads SAVISQKPSRDICQRGTSLTIQCQVDSQVTMMFWYRQQPGQSLTLIATANQGSEATYESGFVIDKFPISRPNLTFSTLTVSNMSPEDSSIYLCSVYWGTEAFFGQGTRLTVV.

In terms of frequency, this clonotype is medium-sized (0.01 to 0.1%). Here the CDR3 reads CASSPGPQREGRNEQFF. The chain is built from TRBV7-9 and TRBJ2-1; the D gene TCRdb calls, TRBD2, cannot be checked with no DNA. The CDR3 loop spans 17 amino acids. Germline loops: CDR1 SEHNR, CDR2 FQNEAQ (reference sequence).

The chain uses TRBV7-9 and TRBJ2-3; the D call from TCRdb, TRBD1, cannot be confirmed without DNA. CDR3 length: 14 amino acids. The germline V gene has CDR1 SEHNR and CDR2 FQNEAQ (reference sequence). The CDR3 sequence is CASRPRGNSDTQYF.

The chain links TRBV6-5 to TRBJ2-5. The CDR3 covers 14 residues. Germline V CDR1 and CDR2: MNHEY, SVGAGI. Here the CDR3 reads CASSYSGEQETQYF.

The rearrangement uses TRBV20-1 and TRBJ2-3. The CDR3 is 14 amino acids. Germline assignment: CDR1 DFQATT and CDR2 SNEGSKA (reference sequence). CDR3 region: CSASLVGGTDTQYF.

This clonotype shows up as medium-sized (0.01 to 0.1%) by frequency. J is TRBJ1-2 and V is TRBV29-1. The germline CDR1 and CDR2 sequences are SQVTM and ANQGSEA. The CDR3 extends over 12 amino acids. This CDR3 reads CSVERGDNGYTF.

The chain couples TRBV4-1 to TRBJ2-7; the D call of TRBD1 rests on TCRdb alone, since no DNA is present to check it. Germline assignment: CDR1 MGHRA and CDR2 YSYEKL. CDR3 length: 13 amino acids. The CDR3 spells CASSSGQNYEQYF.

This clonotype is labeled medium-sized based on frequency. The rearrangement joins TRBV28 to TRBJ2-1; with no DNA, the TCRdb D assignment of TRBD1 cannot be verified. CDR1 is MDHEN, CDR2 SYDVKM, per germline. The CDR3 runs 16 residues. The CDR3 region is CASSLVFSLHRDEQFF. Drawing the rest from reference TRBV28 and TRBJ2-1, the complete variable domain is DVKVTQSSRYLVKRTGEKVFLECVQDMDHENMFWYRQDPGLGLRLIYFSYDVKMKEKGDIPEGYSVSREKKERFSLILESASTNQTSMYLCASSLVFSLHRDEQFFGPGTRLTVL.

The chain employs TRBV29-1 and TRBJ1-1; the D call of TRBD1 rests on TCRdb alone, since no DNA is present to check it. The V gene's germline CDR1 is SQVTM and CDR2 ANQGSEA. The CDR3 sequence is 14 residues long. The CDR3 is CSVDPRVTRLGAFF.

The rearrangement links TRBV12-3 or TRBV12-4 to TRBJ1-1; TCRdb's D call of TRBD1 is untestable without DNA. The CDR3 runs to 15 residues. The CDR3 sequence is CASSDTGTGFTEAFF.

By frequency, this clonotype is medium-sized (0.01 to 0.1%). This rearrangement joins TRBV29-1 to TRBJ2-3. From germline, CDR1 is SQVTM and CDR2 ANQGSEA. The CDR3 extends over 13 amino acids. This CDR3 is CSVEVDAWLTQYF.